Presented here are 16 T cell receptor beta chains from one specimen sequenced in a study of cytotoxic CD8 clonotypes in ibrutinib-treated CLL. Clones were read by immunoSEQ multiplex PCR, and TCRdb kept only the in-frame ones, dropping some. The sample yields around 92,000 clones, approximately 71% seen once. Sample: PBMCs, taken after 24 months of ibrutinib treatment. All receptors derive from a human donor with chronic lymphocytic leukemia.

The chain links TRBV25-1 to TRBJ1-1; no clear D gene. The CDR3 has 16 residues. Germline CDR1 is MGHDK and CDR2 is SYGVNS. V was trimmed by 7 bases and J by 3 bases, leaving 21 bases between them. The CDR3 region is CASTPGMTGVDTEAFF. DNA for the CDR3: TGTGCCAGCACCCCGGGGATGACTGGGGTGGACACTGAAGCTTTCTTT. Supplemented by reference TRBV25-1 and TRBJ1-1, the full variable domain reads EADIYQTPRYLVIGTGKKITLECSQTMGHDKMYWYQQDPGMELHLIHYSYGVNSTEKGDLSSESTVSRIRTEHFPLTLESARPSHTSQYLCASTPGMTGVDTEAFFGQGTRLTVV.

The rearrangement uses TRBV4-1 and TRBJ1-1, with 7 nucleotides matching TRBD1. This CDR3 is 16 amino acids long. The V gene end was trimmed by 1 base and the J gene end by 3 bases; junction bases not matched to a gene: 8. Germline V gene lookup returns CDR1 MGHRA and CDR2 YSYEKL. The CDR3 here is CASSQALRGSHTEAFF. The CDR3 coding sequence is TGCGCCAGCAGCCAAGCGCTCAGGGGGTCGCACACTGAAGCTTTCTTT.

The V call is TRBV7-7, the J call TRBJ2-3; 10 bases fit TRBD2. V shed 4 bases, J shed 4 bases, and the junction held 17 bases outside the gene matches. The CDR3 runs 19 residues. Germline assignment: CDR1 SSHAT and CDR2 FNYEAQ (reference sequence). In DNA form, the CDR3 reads TGTGCCAGCAGCTCAACCCCCAGGTCGGGACTAGCGTCAGCAGATACGCAGTATTTT. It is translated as CASSSTPRSGLASADTQYF.

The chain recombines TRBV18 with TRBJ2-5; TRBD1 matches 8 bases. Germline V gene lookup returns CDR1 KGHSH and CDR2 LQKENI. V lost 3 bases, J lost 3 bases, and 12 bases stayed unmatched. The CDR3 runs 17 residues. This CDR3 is CASSPYPATGVKETQYF. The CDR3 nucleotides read TGTGCCAGCTCACCTTATCCTGCGACAGGGGTAAAAGAGACCCAGTACTTC.

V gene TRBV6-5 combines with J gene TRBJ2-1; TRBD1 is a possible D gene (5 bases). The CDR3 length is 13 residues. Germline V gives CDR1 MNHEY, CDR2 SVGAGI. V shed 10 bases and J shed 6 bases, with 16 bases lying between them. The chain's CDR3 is CATNVQGSNEQFF. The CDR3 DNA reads TGTGCCACCAACGTCCAGGGATCCAATGAGCAGTTCTTC.

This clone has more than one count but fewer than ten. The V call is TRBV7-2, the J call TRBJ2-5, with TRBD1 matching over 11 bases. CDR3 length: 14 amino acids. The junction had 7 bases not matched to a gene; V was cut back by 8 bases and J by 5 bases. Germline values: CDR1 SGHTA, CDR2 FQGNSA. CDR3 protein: CASSRDRGGETQYF. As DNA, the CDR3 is TGTGCCAGCTCGAGGGACAGGGGGGGGGAGACCCAGTACTTC.

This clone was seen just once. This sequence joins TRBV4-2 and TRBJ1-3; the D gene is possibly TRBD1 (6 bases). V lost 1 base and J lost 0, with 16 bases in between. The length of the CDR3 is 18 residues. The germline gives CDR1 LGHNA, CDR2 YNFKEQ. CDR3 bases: TGTGCCAGCAGCCAAGTTCAGGGGCGAGAAACCTCTGGAAACACCATATATTTT. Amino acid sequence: CASSQVQGRETSGNTIYF.

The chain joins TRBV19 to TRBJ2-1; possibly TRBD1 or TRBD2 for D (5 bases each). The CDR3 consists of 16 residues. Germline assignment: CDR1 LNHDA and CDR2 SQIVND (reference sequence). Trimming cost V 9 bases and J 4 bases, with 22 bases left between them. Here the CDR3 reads CASGDPGTRGYNEQFF. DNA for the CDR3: TGTGCCAGCGGGGACCCCGGGACGAGGGGTTACAATGAGCAGTTCTTC.

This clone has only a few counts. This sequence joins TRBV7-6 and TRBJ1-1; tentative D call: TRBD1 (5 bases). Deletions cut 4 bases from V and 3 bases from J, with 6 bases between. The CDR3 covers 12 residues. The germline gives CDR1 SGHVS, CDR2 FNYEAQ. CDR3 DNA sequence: TGTGCCAGCAGCTCAGGGTACACTGAAGCTTTCTTT. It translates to CASSSGYTEAFF.

In nucleotides, the CDR3 is TGTGCCAGCAGTGAAGGCCCGGGGAGCTACGAGCAGTACTTC. Translating gives CASSEGPGSYEQYF. The V call is TRBV6-1, the J call TRBJ2-7, with D possibly being TRBD2 (5 bases). The CDR3 consists of 14 residues. Trimming cost V 1 base and J 3 bases, with 10 bases left between them. The germline gives CDR1 MNHNS, CDR2 SASEGT.

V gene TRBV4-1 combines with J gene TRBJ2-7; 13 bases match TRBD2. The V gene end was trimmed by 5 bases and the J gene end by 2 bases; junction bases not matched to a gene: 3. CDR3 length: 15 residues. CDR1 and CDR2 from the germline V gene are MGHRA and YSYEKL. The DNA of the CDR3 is TGCGCCAGCAGCACAGGACTAGCGGGAGCCTACGAGCAGTACTTC. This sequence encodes CASSTGLAGAYEQYF.

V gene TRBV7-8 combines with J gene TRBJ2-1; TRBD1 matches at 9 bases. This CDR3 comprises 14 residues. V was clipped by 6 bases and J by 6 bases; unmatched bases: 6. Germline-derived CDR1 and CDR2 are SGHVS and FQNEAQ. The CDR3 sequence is CASRTGTGINEQFF. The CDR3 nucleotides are TGTGCCAGCAGGACGGGGACAGGGATCAATGAGCAGTTCTTC.

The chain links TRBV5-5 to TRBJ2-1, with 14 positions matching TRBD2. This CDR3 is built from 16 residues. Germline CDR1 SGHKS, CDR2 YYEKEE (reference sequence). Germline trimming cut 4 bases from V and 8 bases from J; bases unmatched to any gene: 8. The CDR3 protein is CASSLGTSGSIYEQFF. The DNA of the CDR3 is TGTGCCAGCAGCCTCGGGACTAGCGGGAGTATCTATGAGCAGTTCTTC. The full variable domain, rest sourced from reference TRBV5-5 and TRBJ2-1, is DAGVTQSPTHLIKTRGQQVTLRCSPISGHKSVSWYQQVLGQGPQFIFQYYEKEERGRGNFPDRFSARQFPNYSSELNVNALLLGDSALYLCASSLGTSGSIYEQFFGPGTRLTVL.

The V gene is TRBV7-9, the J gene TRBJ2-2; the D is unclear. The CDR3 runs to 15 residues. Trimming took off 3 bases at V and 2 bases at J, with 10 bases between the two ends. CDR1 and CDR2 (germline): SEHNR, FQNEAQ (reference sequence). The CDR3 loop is CASSFSRTNTGELFF. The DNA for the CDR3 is TGTGCCAGCAGCTTTTCGCGAACAAACACCGGGGAGCTGTTTTTT.

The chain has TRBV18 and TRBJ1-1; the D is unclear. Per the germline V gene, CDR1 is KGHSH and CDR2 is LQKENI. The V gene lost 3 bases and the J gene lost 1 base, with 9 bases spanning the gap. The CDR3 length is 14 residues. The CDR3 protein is CASSPDIWNTEAFF. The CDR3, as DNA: TGTGCCAGCTCACCTGATATCTGGAACACTGAAGCTTTCTTT.

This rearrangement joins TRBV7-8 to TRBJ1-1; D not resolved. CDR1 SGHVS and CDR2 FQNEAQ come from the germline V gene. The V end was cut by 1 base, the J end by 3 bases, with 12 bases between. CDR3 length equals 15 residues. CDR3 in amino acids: CASSLVKGLHTEAFF. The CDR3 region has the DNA TGTGCCAGCAGCTTAGTGAAAGGGTTGCACACTGAAGCTTTCTTT.